The sequence of this T cell receptor (beta chain) was determined in a study of blood T cells in healthy people across ages. PCR was performed a second time for roughly 7 to 12 cycles using a sample-barcoded 5' primer and a J-beta primer mix. TCRdb reprocessed the 5' RACE reads via MiXCR and lists one record per CDR3 protein. The table includes roughly 800,000 distinct CDR3 sequences, 58% detected once. Study observations and caveats: With age, beta diversity per million T cells declined roughly linearly, significantly by 30 to 40. No one knew whether donors had CMV, which possibly confounded expanded clonotype changes.

In each sample, at least 7 million PBMCs were isolated. The table lists this clonotype with a few counts. Antigen specificity is unknown. The receptor comes from a man aged 30-40 years in good health. Sequenced material: blood.

The CDR3 is CSARDPRGSMSGELFF. DNA for the CDR3: TGCAGTGCTAGAGATCCCAGGGGGTCGATGAGCGGGGAGCTGTTTTTT. The rearrangement links TRBV20-1 to TRBJ2-2; 7 bases are a match to TRBD1. The CDR3 covers 16 residues. Germline CDR1 reads DFQATT; CDR2 reads SNEGSKA (reference sequence). The trim removed 0 bases at V and 7 bases at J, leaving 11 bases unmatched.